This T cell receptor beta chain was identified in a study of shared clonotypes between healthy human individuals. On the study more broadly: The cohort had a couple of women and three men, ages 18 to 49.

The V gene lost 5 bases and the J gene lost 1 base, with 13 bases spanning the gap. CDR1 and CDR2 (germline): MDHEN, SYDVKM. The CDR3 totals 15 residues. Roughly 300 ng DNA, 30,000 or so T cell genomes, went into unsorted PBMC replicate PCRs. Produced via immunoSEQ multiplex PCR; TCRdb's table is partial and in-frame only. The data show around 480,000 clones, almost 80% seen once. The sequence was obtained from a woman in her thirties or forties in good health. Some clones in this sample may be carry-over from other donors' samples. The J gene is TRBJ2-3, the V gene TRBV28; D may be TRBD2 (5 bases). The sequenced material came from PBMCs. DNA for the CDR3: TGTGCCAGCAGTCCCCGAGGGTGGGGCACAGATACGCAGTATTTT. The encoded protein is CASSPRGWGTDTQYF.